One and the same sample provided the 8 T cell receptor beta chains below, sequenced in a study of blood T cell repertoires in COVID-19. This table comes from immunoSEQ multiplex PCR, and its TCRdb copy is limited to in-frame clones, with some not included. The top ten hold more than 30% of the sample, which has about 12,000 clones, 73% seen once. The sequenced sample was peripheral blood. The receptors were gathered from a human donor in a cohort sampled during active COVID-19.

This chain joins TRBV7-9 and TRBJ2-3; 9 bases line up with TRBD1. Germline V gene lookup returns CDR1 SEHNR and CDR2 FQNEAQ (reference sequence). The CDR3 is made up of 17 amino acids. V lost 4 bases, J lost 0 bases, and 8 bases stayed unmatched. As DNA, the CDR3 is TGTGCCAGCAGCTCCCGGGACAGGGCACTTAGCACAGATACGCAGTATTTT. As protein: CASSSRDRALSTDTQYF. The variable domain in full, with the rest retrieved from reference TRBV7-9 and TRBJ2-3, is DTGVSQNPRHKITKRGQNVTFRCDPISEHNRLYWYRQTLGQGPEFLTYFQNEAQLEKSRLLSDRFSAERPKGSFSTLEIQRTEQGDSAMYLCASSSRDRALSTDTQYFGPGTRLTVL.

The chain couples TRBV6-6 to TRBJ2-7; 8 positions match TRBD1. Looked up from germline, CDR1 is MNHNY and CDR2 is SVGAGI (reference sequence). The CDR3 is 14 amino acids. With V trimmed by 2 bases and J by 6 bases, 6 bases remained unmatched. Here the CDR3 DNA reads TGTGCCAGCAGTTACCCGGACAGGGAGACCGAGCAGTACTTC. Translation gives CASSYPDRETEQYF.

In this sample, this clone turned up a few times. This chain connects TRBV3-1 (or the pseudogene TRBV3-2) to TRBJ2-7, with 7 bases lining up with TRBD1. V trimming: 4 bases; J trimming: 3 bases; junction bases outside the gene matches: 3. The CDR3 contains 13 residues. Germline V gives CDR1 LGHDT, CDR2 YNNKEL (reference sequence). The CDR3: CASSPRQGYEQYF. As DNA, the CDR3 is TGTGCCAGCAGCCCGCGACAGGGCTACGAGCAGTACTTC.

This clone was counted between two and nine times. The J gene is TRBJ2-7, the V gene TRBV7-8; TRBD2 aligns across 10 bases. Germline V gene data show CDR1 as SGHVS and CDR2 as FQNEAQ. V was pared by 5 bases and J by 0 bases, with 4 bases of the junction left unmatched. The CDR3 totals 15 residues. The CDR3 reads CASSPRTSGSYEQYF. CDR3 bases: TGTGCCAGCAGCCCTCGGACTAGCGGCTCCTACGAGCAGTACTTC.

This chain's CDR3 is CASSPEGRGEQFF. The CDR3 DNA follows: TGTGCCAGCAGCCCAGAGGGCCGCGGGGAGCAGTTCTTC. The rearrangement uses TRBV11-3 and TRBJ2-1, with D possibly matching TRBD2 (5 bases). V was trimmed by 5 bases and J by 10 bases, leaving 15 bases between them. Germline V gene data show CDR1 as SGHNT and CDR2 as YENEEA. This CDR3 has 13 residues. Looking up the rest from reference TRBV11-3 and TRBJ2-1 gives the full variable domain: EAGVVQSPRYKIIEKKQPVAFWCNPISGHNTLYWYLQNLGQGPELLIRYENEEAVDDSQLPKDRFSAERLKGVDSTLKIQPAELGDSAVYLCASSPEGRGEQFFGPGTRLTVL.

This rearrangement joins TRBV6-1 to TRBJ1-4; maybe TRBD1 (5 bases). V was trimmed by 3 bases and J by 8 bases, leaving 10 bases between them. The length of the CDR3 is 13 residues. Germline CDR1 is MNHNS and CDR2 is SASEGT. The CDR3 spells CASSDRAGEKLFF. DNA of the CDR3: TGTGCCAGCAGTGACAGGGCAGGCGAAAAACTGTTTTTT.

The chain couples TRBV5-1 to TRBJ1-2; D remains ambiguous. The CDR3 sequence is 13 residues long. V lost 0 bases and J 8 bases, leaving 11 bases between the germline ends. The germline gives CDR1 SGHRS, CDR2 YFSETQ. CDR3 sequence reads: CASSLGVNYGYTF. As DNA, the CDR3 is TGCGCCAGCAGCTTGGGAGTCAATTACGGCTACACCTTC. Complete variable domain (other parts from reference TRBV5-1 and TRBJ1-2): KAGVTQTPRYLIKTRGQQVTLSCSPISGHRSVSWYQQTPGQGLQFLFEYFSETQRNKGNFPGRFSGRQFSNSRSEMNVSTLELGDSALYLCASSLGVNYGYTFGSGTRLTVV.

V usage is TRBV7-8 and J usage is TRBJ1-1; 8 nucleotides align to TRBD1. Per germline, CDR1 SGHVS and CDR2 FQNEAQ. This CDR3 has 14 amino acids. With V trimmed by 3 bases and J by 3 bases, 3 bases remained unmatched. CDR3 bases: TGTGCCAGCAGCTTCCAGGGGGCGGACACTGAAGCTTTCTTT. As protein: CASSFQGADTEAFF.